The present TCR beta chain was sequenced within a study of technical replicates of blood from several donors. V lost 1 base to trimming and J lost 2 bases, with 11 bases between them. CDR3 size: 15 residues. Per germline, CDR1 LNHNV and CDR2 YYDKDF (reference sequence). TCRdb's table, derived via immunoSEQ multiplex PCR, lists solely in-frame clones and lacks some. The sample has fewer than 80,000 clones; nearly 90% are singletons. This clone has just a few counts. This receptor was identified in a human donor in good health. Some clones in this sample may be carry-over from other donors' samples. Sequenced material: PBMCs. This chain joins TRBV15 and TRBJ1-2; D is unclear. CDR3 sequence: CATSRGYSSNYGYTF. Here the CDR3 DNA reads TGTGCCACCAGCAGAGGGTACAGCTCCAACTATGGCTACACCTTC.